This TCR beta chain was captured in a study of graft-versus-host responses after intestinal transplantation. Study summary: Recipients got multivisceral, liver-intestinal, or isolated intestinal transplants. The whole recipient group had anti-thymocyte globulin induction followed by tacrolimus and steroids for two to four years.

CDR3 size: 12 residues. V was clipped by 5 bases and J by 3 bases, with 7 bases between them. The germline CDR1 and CDR2 sequences are SGHNT and YENEEA. Using immunoSEQ multiplex PCR, the repertoire was profiled, and TCRdb retains in-frame clones only, with some absent. The data hold about 15,000 clones, with around 63% observed a single time. Turning to this clone: The antigen remains undetermined.

Study results and limitations: There were GvH clones found in recipient marrow, and some of them appeared first in ileum or blood.

Graft samples were processed, releasing intraepithelial and lamina propria lymphocytes. This sequence was found in a human patient who received an intestinal transplant, so some T cells may come from the graft donor. The chain couples TRBV11-3 to TRBJ1-1; no clear D gene. The starting material was ileum tissue, obtained 524 days after transplant. As DNA, the CDR3 is TGTGCCAGCAGCCCCGCGTACACTGAAGCTTTCTTT. This codes for CASSPAYTEAFF. Looking up the rest from reference TRBV11-3 and TRBJ1-1 gives the full variable domain: EAGVVQSPRYKIIEKKQPVAFWCNPISGHNTLYWYLQNLGQGPELLIRYENEEAVDDSQLPKDRFSAERLKGVDSTLKIQPAELGDSAVYLCASSPAYTEAFFGQGTRLTVV.